The present entry profiles one T cell receptor (beta chain) with its context. Treatment defined: over 15 received Ad26.COV2.S at low or high dose, single or two shots; about 5 received placebo; per-sample allocation not given. Specimen acquisition occurred on day 63 following the initial vaccine or placebo injection. Sequencing used immunoSEQ multiplex PCR; TCRdb keeps in-frame clones, though not all of them. There are 200,000 to 250,000 clones in the sample; 85% to 90% occur only once, and around 11% lies in the top ten. The data stem from a study of Ad26.COV2.S vaccination and SARS-CoV-2 variants. The CDR3 runs to 18 residues. Per the germline V gene, CDR1 is LGHNA and CDR2 is YSLEER. Deletions cut 0 bases from V and 4 bases from J, with 22 bases between.

The input for sequencing was peripheral blood, taken in a trial of Ad26.COV2.S vaccine versus placebo. The chain links TRBV4-3 to TRBJ2-7; D may match TRBD1 or TRBD2 (7 bases each). This receptor was taken from a person between 18 and 65 years old who received the Ad26.COV2.S COVID-19 vaccine or a placebo. CDR3: CASSQDRGGGGGTYEQYF. The CDR3 nucleotides read TGCGCCAGCAGCCAAGATAGGGGAGGGGGCGGGGGCACGTACGAGCAGTACTTC.